This entry lists 29 T cell receptor beta chains sequenced from one sample in a study of cytomegalovirus exposure and HLA in healthy donors. The study ran its PCR with 60 Vbeta and 13 Jbeta primers. The protocol was immunoSEQ multiplex PCR, while the TCRdb copy is restricted to in-frame clones and leaves out a portion. The table has over 100,000 clones, approximately 70% seen once. The sample comprised PBMCs. The receptors were sampled from a woman in her thirties in good health and CMV-seronegative.

The rearrangement joins TRBV30 to TRBJ2-3, with a possible D match to TRBD1 (6 bases). The CDR3 runs to 16 residues. V lost 0 bases and J 2 bases, leaving 15 bases between the germline ends. Germline CDR1 GTSNPN, CDR2 SVGIG (reference sequence). This CDR3 reads CAWSVLYRAATDTQYF. The CDR3 DNA is TGTGCCTGGAGTGTACTCTACAGGGCCGCCACAGATACGCAGTATTTT. Full variable domain (remainder filled in from reference TRBV30 and TRBJ2-3): SQTIHQWPATLVQPVGSPLSLECTVEGTSNPNLYWYRQAAGRGLQLLFYSVGIGQISSEVPQNLSASRPQDRQFILSSKKLLLSDSGFYLCAWSVLYRAATDTQYFGPGTRLTVL.

The table lists this clone with a few counts. The chain has TRBV2 and TRBJ1-1; 11 nucleotides line up with TRBD1. V dropped 2 bases and J dropped 1; count of bases not matched to a gene: 6. The germline gives CDR1 SNHLY, CDR2 FYNNEI. This CDR3 comprises 17 residues. CDR3 in amino acids: CASSEPGQGAPNTEAFF. CDR3 sequence (DNA): TGTGCCAGCAGTGAACCCGGACAGGGGGCCCCGAACACTGAAGCTTTCTTT.

The genes are TRBV15 and TRBJ1-2; D perhaps matches TRBD1 (5 bases). The ends were cut back, 2 bases at V and 4 bases at J, with 14 bases in the middle. This CDR3 spans 15 amino acids. From germline, CDR1 is LNHNV and CDR2 YYDKDF (reference sequence). CDR3 sequence reads: CATSRSRDSSYGYTF. CDR3 DNA: TGTGCCACCAGCAGAAGCCGGGACTCCAGCTATGGCTACACCTTC.

This clone has more than one count but fewer than ten. The chain couples TRBV2 to TRBJ2-3, with 12 bases aligning to TRBD2. J was trimmed by 2 bases and V by 5 bases; bases with no gene match: 5. From germline, CDR1 is SNHLY and CDR2 FYNNEI. The CDR3 loop spans 16 amino acids. CDR3 DNA sequence: TGTGCCAGCAGTTTTGGACTAGCGGGACTCACAGATACGCAGTATTTT. This translates into CASSFGLAGLTDTQYF.

The count of this clone is one. This rearrangement joins TRBV4-3 to TRBJ1-2, with D hard to call. The germline V gene has CDR1 LGHNA and CDR2 YSLEER. CDR3 length: 15 amino acids. Trimming shortened V by 0 bases and J by 6 bases, and 14 bases separated the two germline ends. As DNA, the CDR3 is TGCGCCAGCAGCCAAGAGGGGAGATGGGCAAATGGCTACACCTTC. It encodes CASSQEGRWANGYTF.

The rearrangement uses TRBV6-5 and TRBJ1-1; D unresolved. CDR3 length equals 15 residues. V lost 7 bases and J 3 bases, leaving 18 bases between the germline ends. The germline gives CDR1 MNHEY, CDR2 SVGAGI. CDR3 amino acids: CASTLSPGSYTEAFF. The CDR3, as DNA: TGTGCCAGCACTTTATCCCCGGGTTCGTACACTGAAGCTTTCTTT.

The chain is built from TRBV4-2 and TRBJ1-1, with D perhaps TRBD1 (6 bases). The V gene lost 4 bases and the J gene lost 6 bases, with 18 bases spanning the gap. Germline V gene lookup returns CDR1 LGHNA and CDR2 YNFKEQ. This CDR3 is 15 amino acids long. CDR3 region: CASSPSRGKRAEAFF. CDR3 DNA sequence: TGTGCCAGCAGCCCTTCCAGGGGAAAACGAGCTGAAGCTTTCTTT.

This clone was seen a few times. The rearrangement uses TRBV28 and TRBJ1-2, with a possible D match to TRBD1 (5 bases). Germline CDR1 MDHEN, CDR2 SYDVKM. Trimming pared 7 bases from V and 4 bases from J, leaving 19 bases between. The CDR3 runs to 15 residues. The CDR3 is CASTDADRTLYGYTF. The DNA for the CDR3 is TGTGCCAGCACCGACGCCGACAGAACCCTCTATGGCTACACCTTC.

This clone was found once. V usage is TRBV27 and J usage is TRBJ2-2; perhaps TRBD1 as D (6 bases). In germline, CDR1 is MNHEY, CDR2 SMNVEV (reference sequence). The CDR3 has 19 residues. Deletions cut 4 bases from V and 0 bases from J, with 21 bases between. CDR3 residues: CASSSGRTATLANTGELFF. CDR3 sequence (DNA): TGTGCCAGCAGTTCGGGAAGGACAGCTACTCTCGCGAACACCGGGGAGCTGTTTTTT.

The J gene is TRBJ1-1, the V gene TRBV30; D unresolved. The germline V gene has CDR1 GTSNPN and CDR2 SVGIG (reference sequence). V lost 0 bases and J 0 bases, leaving 14 bases between the germline ends. The CDR3 contains 16 residues. The CDR3 region is CAWSVLLAALNTEAFF. The CDR3 DNA reads TGTGCCTGGAGTGTACTCCTCGCGGCGTTGAACACTGAAGCTTTCTTT.

Turning to this clone: Other DNA sequences of this sample code for an identical CDR3. J is TRBJ1-6 and V is TRBV4-3; no clear D gene. The CDR3 has 13 amino acids. Germline V gene lookup returns CDR1 LGHNA and CDR2 YSLEER. With 0 bases removed from V and 7 bases from J, the gap between germline ends came to 4 bases. Here the CDR3 DNA reads TGCGCCAGCAGCCAAGAGGAGAATTCACCCCTCCACTTT. As protein: CASSQEENSPLHF.

CDR3 nucleotides: TGTGCCAGTAATCTGGGACAGGGACCGGGGCAGCCCCAGCATTTT. Encoded protein: CASNLGQGPGQPQHF. This chain uses TRBV19 with TRBJ1-5; TRBD1 matches at 9 bases. The CDR3 is 15 amino acids. Losses at the gene ends were 7 bases for V and 7 bases for J; bases not matched to a gene: 11. Germline-derived CDR1 and CDR2 are LNHDA and SQIVND (reference sequence).

This sequence joins TRBV5-1 and TRBJ1-4, with a tentative D call TRBD1 (6 bases). V was shortened by 4 bases and J by 2 bases, with 15 bases between the two germline ends. Germline values: CDR1 SGHRS, CDR2 YFSETQ. The CDR3 runs to 16 residues. The CDR3: CASSPDPTGTNEKLFF. The CDR3 nucleotides read TGCGCCAGCAGCCCCGACCCTACAGGGACTAATGAAAAACTGTTTTTT.

The CDR3 loop is CALTLRAEAFF. Here the CDR3 DNA reads TGTGCCCTAACCCTGAGGGCTGAAGCTTTCTTT. The chain combines TRBV6-1 with TRBJ1-1; D is undetermined. Germline CDR1 reads MNHNS; CDR2 reads SASEGT. CDR3 length equals 11 residues. Trimming stripped 11 bases from V and 6 bases from J, with 13 bases between.

This clone came up once. This chain links TRBV7-3 with TRBJ1-2; D may be TRBD1 (5 bases). Germline loops: CDR1 SGHTA, CDR2 FQGTGA. The CDR3 contains 14 residues. V was cut by 5 bases and J by 9 bases, with 19 bases left in between. CDR3 bases: TGTGCCAGCAGCCCCCCTGCGGAGGGGACGAGCTACACCTTC. As protein: CASSPPAEGTSYTF.

The chain carries TRBV19 and TRBJ2-1, with 9 nucleotides matching TRBD1. This CDR3 is built from 13 residues. CDR1 is LNHDA, CDR2 SQIVND, per germline (reference sequence). The ends lost 7 bases at V and 7 bases at J; junction bases unmatched: 5. The CDR3 DNA reads as TGTGCCAGTAACAGGGGGCTAGGAAATGAGCAGTTCTTC. Protein product: CASNRGLGNEQFF.

The chain carries TRBV6-1 and TRBJ1-1; a possible D gene is TRBD1 (5 bases). The V gene lost 6 bases and the J gene lost 0 bases, with 14 bases spanning the gap. Germline V gene lookup returns CDR1 MNHNS and CDR2 SASEGT. The CDR3 has 15 amino acids. CDR3 DNA sequence: TGTGCCAGCAGACTACAGGCTATCATGAACACTGAAGCTTTCTTT. Translation: CASRLQAIMNTEAFF.

The chain joins TRBV7-9 to TRBJ1-1; 8 bases are a match to TRBD1. This CDR3 spans 17 amino acids. After removal of 4 bases from V and 0 bases from J, the junction contained 10 bases not matched to a gene. CDR1 SEHNR and CDR2 FQNEAQ come from the germline V gene (reference sequence). As DNA, the CDR3 is TGTGCCAGCAGCTCCGGGACAGGAGACTCTATGAACACTGAAGCTTTCTTT. Translating it yields CASSSGTGDSMNTEAFF.

The chain joins TRBV10-3 to TRBJ1-1; the match to TRBD1 covers 9 bases. The CDR3 loop spans 13 amino acids. V lost 8 bases and J lost 3; bases outside the gene matches: 4. In germline, CDR1 is ENHRY, CDR2 SYGVKD. The CDR3 nucleotides are TGTGCCATCCGGGACAGGGTTGACACTGAAGCTTTCTTT. Translation gives CAIRDRVDTEAFF.

This clone has more than one count but fewer than ten. The chain uses TRBV18 and TRBJ1-5; 8 nucleotides match TRBD1. Germline lookup yields CDR1 KGHSH and CDR2 LQKENI. V lost 3 bases and J lost 5; bases outside the gene matches: 6. The CDR3 loop spans 15 amino acids. The CDR3 is CASSPQGARDQPQHF. DNA of the CDR3: TGTGCCAGCTCACCGCAGGGGGCGCGAGATCAGCCCCAGCATTTT.

This chain connects TRBV2 to TRBJ2-3; a weak D match, TRBD2 (5 bases). Germline CDR1 and CDR2: SNHLY and FYNNEI. The CDR3 sequence is 12 residues long. V lost 7 bases, J lost 4 bases, and 9 bases lay in between. The CDR3 DNA follows: TGTGCCAGCATAGGAGCGGCAGATACGCAGTATTTT. It is translated as CASIGAADTQYF.

The sample holds a few counts of this clone. The rearrangement uses TRBV7-2 and TRBJ1-2, with D possibly matching TRBD1 (5 bases). Trimming removed 5 bases at V and 2 bases at J, with 9 bases between. Germline assignment: CDR1 SGHTA and CDR2 FQGNSA. The CDR3 is made up of 13 amino acids. In DNA, the CDR3 is TGTGCCAGCAGCCCACAGGAGAACTATGGCTACACCTTC. It specifies CASSPQENYGYTF.

This chain links TRBV2 with TRBJ1-1; 8 positions agree with TRBD1. The J segment lost 5 bases and the V segment lost 4 bases, leaving 9 bases of the junction unmatched. The CDR3 sequence is 15 residues long. The germline CDR1 and CDR2 sequences are SNHLY and FYNNEI. CDR3: CASSVLGQGATEAFF. DNA for the CDR3: TGTGCCAGCAGTGTTCTAGGGCAGGGGGCAACTGAAGCTTTCTTT.

This clone was seen a single time. This rearrangement joins TRBV11-3 to TRBJ2-5; D uncertain. CDR1 is SGHNT, CDR2 YENEEA, per germline. CDR3 length: 14 amino acids. V was cut by 2 bases and J by 5 bases, with 12 bases left in between. CDR3 in amino acids: CASSLSPRWETQYF. The CDR3 nucleotides are TGTGCCAGCAGCTTATCCCCGAGGTGGGAGACCCAGTACTTC.

V gene TRBV20-1 combines with J gene TRBJ1-2; D remains ambiguous. The germline gives CDR1 DFQATT, CDR2 SNEGSKA (reference sequence). The germline V and J ends were trimmed by 3 bases and 7 bases, with 9 bases remaining between them. There are 11 residues in the CDR3. CDR3 nucleotide sequence: TGCAGTGCTAGCCTAAATCTTGGCTACACCTTC. Protein: CSASLNLGYTF.

V is TRBV9 and J is TRBJ2-5; maybe TRBD2 (5 bases). In germline, CDR1 is SGDLS, CDR2 YYNGEE. The V end lost 0 bases, the J end lost 5 bases, and 14 bases lay between the germline ends. The CDR3 runs 15 residues. In DNA form, the CDR3 reads TGTGCCAGCAGCGTAGGGGCTCTAGCCCCCGAGACCCAGTACTTC. Protein: CASSVGALAPETQYF.

The rearrangement links TRBV7-9 to TRBJ2-7; TRBD1 matches at 11 bases. The CDR3 totals 14 residues. J was trimmed by 3 bases and V by 6 bases; bases with no gene match: 4. Germline CDR1 SEHNR, CDR2 FQNEAQ (reference sequence). This CDR3 is CASSRGTGGYEQYF. Here the CDR3 DNA reads TGTGCCAGCAGTCGAGGGACAGGGGGCTACGAGCAGTACTTC.

The V gene is TRBV27, the J gene TRBJ1-1, with a possible D match to TRBD1 (5 bases). V was trimmed by 6 bases and J by 5 bases, leaving 16 bases between them. This CDR3 is built from 14 residues. The V gene's germline CDR1 is MNHEY and CDR2 SMNVEV (reference sequence). CDR3 in DNA: TGTGCCAGCAGCAAAGACAGCCGGGTTACTGAAGCTTTCTTT. Protein product: CASSKDSRVTEAFF.

The chain carries TRBV11-2 and TRBJ1-2; a weak D match, TRBD1 (6 bases). Germline-derived CDR1 and CDR2 are SGHAT and FQNNGV. V lost 5 bases to trimming and J lost 8 bases, with 12 bases between them. The CDR3 has 12 residues. The CDR3, as DNA: TGTGCCAGCAGCCCACAGGGTCACGGCTACACCTTC. It codes for CASSPQGHGYTF.